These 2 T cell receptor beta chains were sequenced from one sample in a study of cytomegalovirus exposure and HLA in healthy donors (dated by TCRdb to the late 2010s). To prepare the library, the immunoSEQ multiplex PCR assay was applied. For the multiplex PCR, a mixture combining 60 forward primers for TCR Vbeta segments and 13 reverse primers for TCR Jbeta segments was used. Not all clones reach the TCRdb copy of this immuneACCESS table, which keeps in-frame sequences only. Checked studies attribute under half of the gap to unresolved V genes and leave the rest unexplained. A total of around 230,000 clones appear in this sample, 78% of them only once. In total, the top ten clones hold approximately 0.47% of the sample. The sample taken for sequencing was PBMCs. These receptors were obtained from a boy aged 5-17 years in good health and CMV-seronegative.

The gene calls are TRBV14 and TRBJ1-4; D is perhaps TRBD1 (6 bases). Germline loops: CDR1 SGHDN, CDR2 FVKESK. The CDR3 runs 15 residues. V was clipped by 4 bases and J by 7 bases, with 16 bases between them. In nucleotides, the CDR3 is TGTGCCAGCAGCCCCAACCTGGGGGGGCCTGAAAAACTGTTTTTT. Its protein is CASSPNLGGPEKLFF. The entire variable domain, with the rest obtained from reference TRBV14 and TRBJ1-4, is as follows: EAGVTQFPSHSVIEKGQTVTLRCDPISGHDNLYWYRRVMGKEIKFLLHFVKESKQDESGMPNNRFLAERTGGTYSTLKVQPAELEDSGVYFCASSPNLGGPEKLFFGSGTQLSVL.

CDR3 sequence (DNA): TGTGCCAGTAGTCCGTTGGGGGGATTCTCTGGAAACACCATATATTTT. Protein product: CASSPLGGFSGNTIYF. This chain joins TRBV19 and TRBJ1-3; D perhaps matches TRBD1 (5 bases). The V gene lost 5 bases and the J gene lost 0 bases, with 14 bases spanning the gap. In germline, CDR1 is LNHDA, CDR2 SQIVND (reference sequence). The CDR3 contains 16 residues.